Listed below are T cell receptor beta chains from one sample, sequenced in a study of T cell responses to AZD1222 COVID-19 vaccine. TCRdb keeps only in-frame clones here, not all; method: immunoSEQ multiplex PCR. The table includes approximately 130,000 clones, more than 85% detected once. Here the sequenced sample was peripheral blood, taken on day 0 of AZD1222 vaccination. The receptors shown here come from an adult in good health. Each CDR3 is given with its conserved first and last residue. D genes are given only for firm matches. Some rows mark clone size as missing; the rest say once, few, many or name a class of expanded clone.

cdr3_nt cdr3_aa v_call clone_size j_call d_call
TGTGCCATCAGTTGGGACAGGGGTGAAAACACCATATATTTT CAISWDRGENTIYF TRBV10-3 - TRBJ1-3 TRBD1
TGTGCCAGCAGTTTAAGGATGAACAATGAGCAGTTCTTC CASSLRMNNEQFF TRBV27 - TRBJ2-1 -
TGTGCCACCAGCAGAGAAAGGGGACGAGGATATGGCTACACCTTC CATSRERGRGYGYTF TRBV15 - TRBJ1-2 -
TGTGCCAGCAGTTTACAGCTGAACACTGAAGCTTTCTTT CASSLQLNTEAFF TRBV6-5 - TRBJ1-1 -
TGTGCCAGCTCACCGCGCTCCTTTCATGGTTTAGGCACCGGGGAGCTGTTTTTT CASSPRSFHGLGTGELFF TRBV18 - TRBJ2-2 -
TGTGCCAGCAGTGGGGGACAGGCGAACACCGGGGAGCTGTTTTTT CASSGGQANTGELFF TRBV2 - TRBJ2-2 TRBD1
TGTGCCAGCAGTTACATCCGGGACAGCAGGAAAGTTAACTATGGCTACACCTTC CASSYIRDSRKVNYGYTF TRBV7-9 - TRBJ1-2 TRBD1
TGTGCCAGCAGTCGGGGACAGCCCTATGGCTACACCTTC CASSRGQPYGYTF TRBV12-3/TRBV12-4 - TRBJ1-2 TRBD1
TGTGCCATCAGTGAGTCCTTAGCCCAAATCCAAGAGACCCAGTACTTC CAISESLAQIQETQYF TRBV10-3 - TRBJ2-5 -
TGCGCCAGCAGTGCGGGGGGCGCAGGTAGGGACACTGAAGCTTTCTTT CASSAGGAGRDTEAFF TRBV5-1 - TRBJ1-1 -
TGTGCCAGCAGTTACTCCGCGGGGGCTAAGTATGGCTACACCTTC CASSYSAGAKYGYTF TRBV6-6 - TRBJ1-2 -
TGTGCCAGCAGTCGCTCGACAGGGCGCGGGGGCCTGTACTTC CASSRSTGRGGLYF TRBV6-5 - TRBJ2-7 -
TGTGCCAGCAGTTCCGGACCAATAGATACGCAGTATTTT CASSSGPIDTQYF TRBV27 - TRBJ2-3 -
TGTGCCAGCAGGCAGGACAGGGATCAGCCCCAGCATTTT CASRQDRDQPQHF TRBV2 - TRBJ1-5 TRBD1
TGTGCCAGCAGCGAGCGGGGCCTCACAGATACGCAGTATTTT CASSERGLTDTQYF TRBV3-1/TRBV3-2 - TRBJ2-3 TRBD2
TGTGCCAGCAGCCCCGGCCGGGTTCTAAATCAGCCCCAGCATTTT CASSPGRVLNQPQHF TRBV7-8 - TRBJ1-5 -
TGTGCCAGCAGCAGTCTGGGACCGGATTCACCCCTCCACTTT CASSSLGPDSPLHF TRBV7-3 - TRBJ1-6 -
TGTGCCAGCAGTCGTCCGGGAATCTATGGCTACACCTTC CASSRPGIYGYTF TRBV12-3/TRBV12-4 - TRBJ1-2 -
TGTGCCAGCAGCTTGACGAGGACAGATACGCAGTATTTT CASSLTRTDTQYF TRBV11-2 - TRBJ2-3 -
TGTGCCAGCAGTAGGACAGGGGTTGGATATGGCTACACCTTC CASSRTGVGYGYTF TRBV6-5 few TRBJ1-2 TRBD1
TGTGCCAGCAGCATCCGCAGTCTTAATTCACCCCTCCACTTT CASSIRSLNSPLHF TRBV21-1 - TRBJ1-6 -
TGCGCCAGCAGCTTACAGGGAGGCACTGAAGCTTTCTTT CASSLQGGTEAFF TRBV5-1 - TRBJ1-1 -
TGTGCCAGCAGCTTGGTGAGATTCACGGATACGCAGTATTTT CASSLVRFTDTQYF TRBV5-6 - TRBJ2-3 -